A single T cell receptor (beta chain) is shown here with its context. Isolation of PBMCs was performed on around 10 ml fresh peripheral blood. This sample is drawn from a study of T cells in Graves' hyperthyroidism and ophthalmopathy. What was amplified from RNA transcripts were TCR beta CDR3 regions. HTBI primers were employed in a first-round RT-PCR of the TCR CDR3. MiXCR was run by TCRdb on the multiplex PCR reads, yielding one entry per CDR3 protein. The table shows about 420,000 distinct CDR3 sequences, with approximately 13% occurring only once. Trimming pared 0 bases from V and 1 base from J, leaving 9 bases between. Germline V gene lookup returns CDR1 LGHNA and CDR2 YSLEER. The CDR3 length is 15 residues.

The chain uses TRBV4-3 and TRBJ1-1; D is ambiguous. The sample taken for sequencing was blood. This clonotype originated in a woman aged 18 to 35 with Graves' hyperthyroidism. The CDR3 nucleotides are TGCGCCAGCAGCCAAGATTGGCGGTCGAACACTGAAGCTTTCTTT. Translated, it gives CASSQDWRSNTEAFF.